This entry describes one T cell receptor (beta chain). The data originate from a study of T cell responses to AZD1222 COVID-19 vaccine. The assay was immunoSEQ multiplex PCR, and TCRdb's table has in-frame clones only and misses some. The data contain 150,000 to 200,000 clones, around 90% of them singletons. This CDR3 spans 11 amino acids. The germline V gene encodes CDR1 GTSNPN and CDR2 SVGIG (reference sequence). With 1 base removed from V and 5 bases from J, the gap between germline ends came to 6 bases. The sequencing used peripheral blood, collected on day 0 of AZD1222 vaccination. The V gene is TRBV30, the J gene TRBJ2-7; D not resolved. The sequence came from an adult in good health. CDR3 sequence (DNA): TGTGCCTGGAGTGGATCCCACGAGCAGTACTTC. It is translated as CAWSGSHEQYF.